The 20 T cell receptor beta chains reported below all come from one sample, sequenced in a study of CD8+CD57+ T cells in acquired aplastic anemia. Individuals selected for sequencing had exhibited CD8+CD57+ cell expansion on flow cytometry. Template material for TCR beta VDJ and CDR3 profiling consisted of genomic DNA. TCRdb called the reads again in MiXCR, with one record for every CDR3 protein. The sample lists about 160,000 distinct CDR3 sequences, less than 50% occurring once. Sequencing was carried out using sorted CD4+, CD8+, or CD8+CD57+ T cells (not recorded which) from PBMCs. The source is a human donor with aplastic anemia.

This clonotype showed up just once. This chain's CDR3 is CASKLQGAGTDTQYF. The DNA of the CDR3 is TGCGCCAGCAAATTACAGGGGGCCGGCACAGATACGCAGTATTTT. The chain uses TRBV5-1 and TRBJ2-3, with TRBD1 matching 9 bases. The CDR3 loop spans 15 amino acids. In germline, CDR1 is SGHRS, CDR2 YFSETQ. V shed 6 bases and J 1 base; nucleotides not matched to a gene: 6.

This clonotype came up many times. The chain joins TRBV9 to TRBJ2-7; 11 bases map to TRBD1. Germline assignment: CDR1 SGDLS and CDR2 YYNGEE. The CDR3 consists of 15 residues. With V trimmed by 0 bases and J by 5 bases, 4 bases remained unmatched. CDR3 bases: TGTGCCAGCAGCGTAGTCGGGGGACAGGGGGACGAGCAGTACTTC. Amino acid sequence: CASSVVGGQGDEQYF.

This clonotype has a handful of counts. CDR3 sequence reads: CASRYPPRRALNTEAFF. CDR3 in DNA: TGTGCCAGCAGATATCCCCCTCGCAGGGCCTTGAACACTGAAGCTTTCTTT. This chain links TRBV6-2 or TRBV6-3 with TRBJ1-1, with a weak D call TRBD1 (5 bases). The germline gives CDR1 MNHEY, CDR2 SVGEGT. This CDR3 has 17 residues. Trimming left V 6 bases short and J 0 bases short, with 20 bases between.

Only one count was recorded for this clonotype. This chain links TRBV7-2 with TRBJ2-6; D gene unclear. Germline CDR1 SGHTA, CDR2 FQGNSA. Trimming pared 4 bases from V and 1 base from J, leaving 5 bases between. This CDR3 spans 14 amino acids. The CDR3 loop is CASSYSSGANVLTF. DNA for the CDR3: TGTGCCAGCAGCTACTCTTCTGGGGCCAACGTCCTGACTTTC.

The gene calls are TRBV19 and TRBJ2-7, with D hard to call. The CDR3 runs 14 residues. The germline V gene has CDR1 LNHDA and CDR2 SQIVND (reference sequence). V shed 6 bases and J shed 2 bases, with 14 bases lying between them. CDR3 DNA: TGTGCCAGTAGGTCGCCAGGACGGACCTACGAGCAGTACTTC. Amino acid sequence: CASRSPGRTYEQYF.

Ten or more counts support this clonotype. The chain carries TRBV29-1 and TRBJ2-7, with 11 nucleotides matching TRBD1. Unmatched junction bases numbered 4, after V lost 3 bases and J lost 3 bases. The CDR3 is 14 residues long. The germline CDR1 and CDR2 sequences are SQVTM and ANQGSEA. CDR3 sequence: CSVDSGTGGYEQYF. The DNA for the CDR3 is TGCAGCGTTGACTCCGGGACAGGGGGCTACGAGCAGTACTTC.

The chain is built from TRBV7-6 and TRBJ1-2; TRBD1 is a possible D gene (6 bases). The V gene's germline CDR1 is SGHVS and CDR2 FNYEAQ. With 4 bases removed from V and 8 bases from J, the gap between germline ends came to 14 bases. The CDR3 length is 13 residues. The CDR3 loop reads CASSWDIARGYTF. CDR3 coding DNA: TGTGCCAGCAGCTGGGACATAGCGAGAGGCTACACCTTC.

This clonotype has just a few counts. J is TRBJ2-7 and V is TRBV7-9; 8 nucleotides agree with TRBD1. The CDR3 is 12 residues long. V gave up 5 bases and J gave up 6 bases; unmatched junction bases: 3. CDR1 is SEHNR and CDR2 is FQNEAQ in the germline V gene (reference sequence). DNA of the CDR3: TGTGCCAGCAGCGACAGGGGAGGCGAGCAGTACTTC. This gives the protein CASSDRGGEQYF. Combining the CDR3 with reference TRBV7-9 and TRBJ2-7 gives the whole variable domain DTGVSQNPRHKITKRGQNVTFRCDPISEHNRLYWYRQTLGQGPEFLTYFQNEAQLEKSRLLSDRFSAERPKGSFSTLEIQRTEQGDSAMYLCASSDRGGEQYFGPGTRLTVT.

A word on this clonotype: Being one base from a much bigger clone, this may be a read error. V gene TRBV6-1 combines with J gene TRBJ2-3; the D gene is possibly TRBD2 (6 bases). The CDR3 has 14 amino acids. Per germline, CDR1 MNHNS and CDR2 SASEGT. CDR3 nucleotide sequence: TGTGCCAGCAGTGAAATGGGGGAGGCAGATACGCAGTGTTTT. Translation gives CASSEMGEADTQCF.

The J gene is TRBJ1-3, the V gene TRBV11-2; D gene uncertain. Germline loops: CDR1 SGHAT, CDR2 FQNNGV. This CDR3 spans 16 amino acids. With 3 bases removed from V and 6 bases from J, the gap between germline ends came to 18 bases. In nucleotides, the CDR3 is TGTGCCAGCAGCTTTATGAACGCCGAGCCGTTAAACACCATATATTTT. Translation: CASSFMNAEPLNTIYF.

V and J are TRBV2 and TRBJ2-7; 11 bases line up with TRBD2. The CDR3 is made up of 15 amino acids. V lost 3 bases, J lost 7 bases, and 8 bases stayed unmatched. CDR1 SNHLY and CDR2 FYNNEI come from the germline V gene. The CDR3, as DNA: TGTGCCAGCAGTGACTCGAAACTAGCGGGAGAGGAGCAGTACTTC. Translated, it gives CASSDSKLAGEEQYF.

CDR3 region: CATSLRYNEQFF. The CDR3 DNA reads TGTGCCACCAGCTTGAGATACAATGAGCAGTTCTTC. The V call is TRBV15, the J call TRBJ2-1, with D unresolved. The CDR3 has 12 amino acids. The germline CDR1 and CDR2 sequences are LNHNV and YYDKDF (reference sequence). V lost 5 bases and J 4 bases, leaving 6 bases between the germline ends.

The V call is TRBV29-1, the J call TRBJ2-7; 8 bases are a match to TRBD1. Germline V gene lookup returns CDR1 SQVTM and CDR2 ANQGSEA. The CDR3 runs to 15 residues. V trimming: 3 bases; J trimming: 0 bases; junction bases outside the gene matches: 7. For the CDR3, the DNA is TGCAGCGTTGAGAAGGGGGACAGGAGCTCCTACGAGCAGTACTTC. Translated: CSVEKGDRSSYEQYF.

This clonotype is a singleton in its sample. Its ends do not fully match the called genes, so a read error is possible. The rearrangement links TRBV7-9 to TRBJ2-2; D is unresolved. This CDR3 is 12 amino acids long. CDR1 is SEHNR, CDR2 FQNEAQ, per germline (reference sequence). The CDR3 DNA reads TGTGCCAGCAGCTTAGTGGCCATACCGCCCTATTTT. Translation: CASSLVAIPPYF.

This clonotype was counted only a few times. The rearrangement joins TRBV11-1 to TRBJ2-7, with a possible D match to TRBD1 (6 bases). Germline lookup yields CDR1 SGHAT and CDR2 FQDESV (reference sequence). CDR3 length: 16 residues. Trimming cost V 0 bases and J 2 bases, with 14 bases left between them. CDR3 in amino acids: CASSLAATGATYEQYF. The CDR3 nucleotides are TGTGCCAGCAGCTTAGCGGCGACAGGAGCAACCTACGAGCAGTACTTC.

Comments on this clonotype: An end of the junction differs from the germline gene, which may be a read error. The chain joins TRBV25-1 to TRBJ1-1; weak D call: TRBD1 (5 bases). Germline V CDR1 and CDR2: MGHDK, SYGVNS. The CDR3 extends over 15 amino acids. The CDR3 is CASSESRGTATEASF. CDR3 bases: TGTGCCAGCAGTGAATCCCGGGGGACGGCCACTGAAGCTTCCTTT. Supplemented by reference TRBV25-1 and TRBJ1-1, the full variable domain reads EADIYQTPRYLVIGTGKKITLECSQTMGHDKMYWYQQDPGMELHLIHYSYGVNSTEKGDLSSESTVSRIRTEHFPLTLESARPSHTSQYLCASSESRGTATEASFGQGTRLTVV.

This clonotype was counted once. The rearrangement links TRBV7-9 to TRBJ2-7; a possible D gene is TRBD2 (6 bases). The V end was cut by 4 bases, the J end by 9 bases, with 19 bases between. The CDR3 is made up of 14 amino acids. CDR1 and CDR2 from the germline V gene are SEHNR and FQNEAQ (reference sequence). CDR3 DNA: TGTGCCAGCAGCTATAGCTACCGGGAGACGCTGCAGTACTTC. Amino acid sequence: CASSYSYRETLQYF. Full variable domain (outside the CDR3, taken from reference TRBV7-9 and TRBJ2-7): DTGVSQNPRHKITKRGQNVTFRCDPISEHNRLYWYRQTLGQGPEFLTYFQNEAQLEKSRLLSDRFSAERPKGSFSTLEIQRTEQGDSAMYLCASSYSYRETLQYFGPGTRLTVT.

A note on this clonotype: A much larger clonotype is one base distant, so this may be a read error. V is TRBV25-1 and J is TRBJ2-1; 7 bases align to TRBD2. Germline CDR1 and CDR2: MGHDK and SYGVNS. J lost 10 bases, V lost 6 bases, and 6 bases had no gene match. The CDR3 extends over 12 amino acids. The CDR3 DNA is TGTGCCAGCAGCCCGGGACTAACAGAGCAGTTCTTC. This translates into CASSPGLTEQFF.

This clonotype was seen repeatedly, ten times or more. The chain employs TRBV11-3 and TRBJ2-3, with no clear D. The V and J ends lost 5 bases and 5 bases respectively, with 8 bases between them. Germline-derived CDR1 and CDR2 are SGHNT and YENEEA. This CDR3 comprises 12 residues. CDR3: CASSQRVDTQYF. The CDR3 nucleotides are TGTGCCAGCAGCCAACGAGTAGATACGCAGTATTTT.

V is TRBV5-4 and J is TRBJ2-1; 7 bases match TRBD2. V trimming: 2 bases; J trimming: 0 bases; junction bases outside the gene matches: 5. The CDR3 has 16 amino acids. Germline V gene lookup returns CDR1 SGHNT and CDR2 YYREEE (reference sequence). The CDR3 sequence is CASSFLAGGSYNEQFF. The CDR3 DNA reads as TGTGCCAGCAGCTTTTTAGCGGGTGGCTCCTACAATGAGCAGTTCTTC.